This is a list of T cell receptor beta chains from one sample in a study of vaccination effects on CD4 cells after COVID-19. Data came from immunoSEQ multiplex PCR; TCRdb stores just in-frame clones and leaves some out. The repertoire holds 50,000 to 65,000 clones, 75% to 90% seen once, with approximately 2.4% in the top ten. Which antigens these TCRs recognize remains unknown. The input for sequencing was CD4+ T cells from PBMCs cultured with HCoV-229E spike peptides, taken before COVID-19 vaccination. These receptors came from a human donor who received a COVID-19 vaccine. Both conserved end residues are part of each CDR3. Each record gives: V gene, D gene, clone size, J gene, CDR3 DNA, CDR3 protein. D genes are given only for firm matches. Size tells how often a clone was seen (once, few, many) or the class of an expanded clone, and some rows leave it out.

TRBV3-1/TRBV3-2	NA	NA	TRBJ2-2	TGTGCCAGCAGCCCCACAGGGCCCGGGGAGCTGTTTTTT	CASSPTGPGELFF
TRBV11-1	TRBD2	NA	TRBJ2-2	TGTGCCAGCAGCTCCAGAGCGGGGGGGCCGATCGGGGAGCTGTTTTTT	CASSSRAGGPIGELFF
TRBV5-1	NA	NA	TRBJ1-3	TGCGCCAGCAGCTTGGGTTCGGGGTTTGGAAACACCATATATTTT	CASSLGSGFGNTIYF
TRBV19	NA	NA	TRBJ1-6	TGTGCCAGTACCCCCGCTGCCTTTTATAATTCACCCCTCCACTTT	CASTPAAFYNSPLHF
TRBV4-3	NA	NA	TRBJ2-2	TGCGCCAGCAAGCTCCAGTTAGGCGACACCGGGGAGCTGTTTTTT	CASKLQLGDTGELFF
TRBV5-1	NA	NA	TRBJ2-2	TGCGCCAGCAGCTTGGCCAGGGGGGCGGACACCGGGGAGCTGTTTTTT	CASSLARGADTGELFF
TRBV5-1	NA	few	TRBJ1-1	TGCGCCAGCAGCCCCTTGACGACGAACACTGAAGCTTTCTTT	CASSPLTTNTEAFF
TRBV18	TRBD1	NA	TRBJ1-4	TGTGCCAGCTCCCGACAGGGGGCCTTGGAAAAACTGTTTTTT	CASSRQGALEKLFF
TRBV6-1	NA	NA	TRBJ1-2	TGTGCCAGCAGTGAAGACCCCAGGGGTAAGGGGAACTATGGCTACACCTTC	CASSEDPRGKGNYGYTF
TRBV29-1	NA	few	TRBJ1-1	TGCAGCGTTGTTGGGACGGCTATGAACACTGAAGCTTTCTTT	CSVVGTAMNTEAFF
TRBV19	TRBD1	NA	TRBJ1-1	TGTGCCAGTAGTATCCCAGGGGGCGCCGGGACTGAAGCTTTCTTT	CASSIPGGAGTEAFF
TRBV18	TRBD1	NA	TRBJ1-2	TGTGCCAGCTCACCACCGGGACAGGGGGTATATGGCTACACCTTC	CASSPPGQGVYGYTF
TRBV27	TRBD1	NA	TRBJ1-5	TGTGCCAGCAGTCCCCAGGGGGTAGGTAGCAATCAGCCCCAGCATTTT	CASSPQGVGSNQPQHF
TRBV27	NA	few	TRBJ1-6	TGTGCCAGCAGCCCGGGGCCCTATAATTCACCCCTCCACTTT	CASSPGPYNSPLHF
TRBV2	NA	NA	TRBJ1-2	TGTGCCAGCACCTCATACGGGAGGGGGTTCTATGGCTACACCTTC	CASTSYGRGFYGYTF
TRBV11-2	NA	NA	TRBJ1-3	TGTGCCAGCAGCTTAGGTCCCGCGGGACGCTCTGGAAACACCATATATTTT	CASSLGPAGRSGNTIYF
TRBV18	NA	NA	TRBJ1-1	TGTGCCAGCTCACCAGGCAGGGCCCAGAACACTGAAGCTTTCTTT	CASSPGRAQNTEAFF
TRBV7-9	NA	few	TRBJ1-5	TGTGCCAGCAGCTTAACCGGTCCCCATGGAAGCAATCAGCCCCAGCATTTT	CASSLTGPHGSNQPQHF
TRBV18	NA	NA	TRBJ1-1	TGTGCCAGCTCAACAGGGAGAAACACTGAAGCTTTCTTT	CASSTGRNTEAFF
TRBV5-1	NA	NA	TRBJ1-1	TGCGCCAGCAGCTTCGCCACTGAAGCTTTCTTT	CASSFATEAFF
TRBV2	TRBD1	NA	TRBJ1-2	TGTGCCAGCAGAGGACAGGGCGCGATGGTCTATGGCTACACCTTC	CASRGQGAMVYGYTF
TRBV2	NA	NA	TRBJ1-2	TGTGCCAGCAGTGAAGAGTGGCCGGGGAGGGCAGCTAACTATGGCTACACCTTC	CASSEEWPGRAANYGYTF
TRBV14	TRBD2	NA	TRBJ2-5	TGTGCCAGCAGCCAGCTAGCGGGGAGAGGGGAGACCCAGTACTTC	CASSQLAGRGETQYF
TRBV5-1	NA	NA	TRBJ2-2	TGCGCCAGCAGGGCCGGGACCGGTGAGGTCGGGGAGCTGTTTTTT	CASRAGTGEVGELFF
TRBV14	NA	NA	TRBJ1-2	TGTGCCAGCAGCCAAGGGCAGGGGAATGGCTACACCTTC	CASSQGQGNGYTF
TRBV11-2	NA	NA	TRBJ1-6	TGTGCCAGCAGCTTGGGACTGCATAATTCACCCCTCCACTTT	CASSLGLHNSPLHF